Presented here are 28 T cell receptor beta chains from one specimen sequenced in a study of T-cell reconstitution after alpha-beta-depleted transplantation in children. TCRbeta library preparation incorporated unique molecular identifiers. TCRdb itself ran the PCR reads through MiXCR, one entry per CDR3 protein. The sample carries 780,000 or so distinct CDR3 sequences, around 15% recorded once. The material was PBMCs, mostly from graft donor cells, obtained 360 days after TCRalphabeta/CD19-depleted stem cell transplant. These receptors were collected from a male patient between 5 and 17 years old who had a stem cell transplant for acute lymphoblastic leukemia, so the T cells may come from the graft donor.

The genes are TRBV11-2 and TRBJ1-2; TRBD1 is a possible D gene (5 bases). V was clipped by 3 bases and J by 2 bases, with 10 bases between them. The CDR3 is 14 residues long. CDR1 and CDR2 from the germline V gene are SGHAT and FQNNGV. The CDR3: CASSFGGPNYGYTF. Written as DNA, the CDR3 is TGTGCCAGCAGCTTCGGGGGACCCAACTATGGCTACACCTTC.

This clonotype was counted only a few times. The chain couples TRBV29-1 to TRBJ1-1, with TRBD1 as a possible D gene (5 bases). CDR3 length equals 11 residues. Germline-derived CDR1 and CDR2 are SQVTM and ANQGSEA. V shed 7 bases and J shed 6 bases, with 12 bases lying between them. CDR3 sequence (DNA): TGCAGCGCCCTTGGGGGGGCTGAAGCTTTCTTT. This gives the protein CSALGGAEAFF.

This clonotype was seen a handful of times. This chain uses TRBV7-9 with TRBJ2-7; no reliable D call. From germline, CDR1 is SEHNR and CDR2 FQNEAQ (reference sequence). This CDR3 region has 14 residues. V was cut by 2 bases and J by 0 bases, with 8 bases left in between. The CDR3 here is CASSLTTHSYEQYF. DNA of the CDR3: TGTGCCAGCAGCTTAACGACACACTCCTACGAGCAGTACTTC.

This CDR3 reads CSAPGQGSKNIQYF. CDR3 DNA: TGCAGTGCTCCAGGACAGGGTAGCAAAAACATTCAGTACTTC. This chain uses TRBV20-1 with TRBJ2-4, with TRBD1 matching over 8 bases. This CDR3 has 14 amino acids. The V gene's germline CDR1 is DFQATT and CDR2 SNEGSKA (reference sequence). V was clipped by 5 bases and J by 3 bases; unmatched bases: 6.

The CDR3 is CASSHSGSSTNSPLHF. Written as DNA, the CDR3 is TGTGCCAGCAGCCATTCCGGATCAAGCACCAATTCACCCCTCCACTTT. The chain couples TRBV4-2 to TRBJ1-6; D is uncertain. V lost 3 bases to trimming and J lost 7 bases, with 16 bases between them. CDR1 is LGHNA and CDR2 is YNFKEQ in the germline V gene. The CDR3 has 16 amino acids.

The chain combines TRBV20-1 with TRBJ2-5, with a tentative D call TRBD2 (7 bases). V was cut by 4 bases and J by 2 bases, with 17 bases left in between. CDR1 is DFQATT, CDR2 SNEGSKA, per germline (reference sequence). The CDR3 loop spans 15 amino acids. CDR3 sequence reads: CSAKGVAGRQETQYF. The CDR3 nucleotides read TGCAGTGCTAAGGGGGTAGCGGGCCGACAAGAGACCCAGTACTTC.

The J gene is TRBJ2-1, the V gene TRBV20-1; TRBD2 aligns across 8 bases. V dropped 6 bases and J dropped 2; count of bases not matched to a gene: 6. The CDR3 extends over 14 amino acids. The V gene's germline CDR1 is DFQATT and CDR2 SNEGSKA (reference sequence). The CDR3 loop reads CSALAGKAYNEQFF. The CDR3 bases are TGCAGTGCGTTAGCGGGGAAGGCCTACAATGAGCAGTTCTTC.

The sample holds a few counts of this clonotype. The gene calls are TRBV20-1 and TRBJ2-2, with TRBD2 matching 10 bases. The ends lost 4 bases at V and 7 bases at J; junction bases unmatched: 6. The CDR3 loop spans 14 amino acids. Germline V gives CDR1 DFQATT, CDR2 SNEGSKA (reference sequence). CDR3 sequence reads: CSATKGLANGELFF. For the CDR3, the DNA is TGCAGTGCTACTAAGGGACTAGCGAACGGGGAGCTGTTTTTT.

The J gene is TRBJ2-5, the V gene TRBV11-3, with no clear D. CDR1 SGHNT and CDR2 YENEEA come from the germline V gene. This CDR3 has 10 residues. V shed 9 bases and J shed 5 bases, with 7 bases lying between them. CDR3 nucleotides: TGTGCCAGAAAGCCGGAGACCCAGTACTTC. This encodes CARKPETQYF. The full variable domain, rest sourced from reference TRBV11-3 and TRBJ2-5, is EAGVVQSPRYKIIEKKQPVAFWCNPISGHNTLYWYLQNLGQGPELLIRYENEEAVDDSQLPKDRFSAERLKGVDSTLKIQPAELGDSAVYLCARKPETQYFGPGTRLLVL.

This clonotype was observed at least ten times. The chain joins TRBV12-3 or TRBV12-4 to TRBJ1-2; TRBD1 matches at 8 bases. The length of the CDR3 is 14 residues. Losses at the gene ends were 5 bases for V and 4 bases for J; bases not matched to a gene: 6. The CDR3: CASSPRTGSYGYTF. CDR3 DNA: TGTGCCAGCAGTCCCCGGACAGGGTCCTATGGCTACACCTTC.

This clonotype was found a few times. The chain uses TRBV6-1 and TRBJ1-1, with no clear D. V lost 6 bases to trimming and J lost 1 base, with 6 bases between them. CDR3 length: 12 residues. Germline lookup yields CDR1 MNHNS and CDR2 SASEGT. The CDR3 region has the DNA TGTGCCAGCAGGGTAAGGAACACTGAAGCTTTCTTT. Amino acids: CASRVRNTEAFF.

A few counts support this clonotype. The V call is TRBV12-3 or TRBV12-4, the J call TRBJ1-2; possibly TRBD1 for D (5 bases). There are 12 residues in the CDR3. The ends were cut back, 6 bases at V and 6 bases at J, with 11 bases in the middle. The CDR3 loop reads CASREGNHGYTF. Here the CDR3 DNA reads TGTGCCAGCAGAGAGGGGAATCATGGCTACACCTTC.

This clonotype has only a few counts. V usage is TRBV12-3 or TRBV12-4 and J usage is TRBJ1-2; TRBD1 is a possible D gene (5 bases). Trimming left V 7 bases short and J 9 bases short, with 15 bases between. This CDR3 is 12 amino acids long. CDR3 sequence: CASNSARGSYTF. Here the CDR3 DNA reads TGTGCCAGCAATTCTGCTAGGGGAAGCTACACCTTC.

V and J are TRBV24-1 and TRBJ2-7, with D possibly being TRBD2 (5 bases). This CDR3 is 14 amino acids long. V lost 3 bases, J lost 5 bases, and 13 bases lay in between. CDR1 and CDR2 from the germline V gene are KGHDR and SFDVKD. CDR3 in DNA: TGTGCCACCAGTGATCCGGGGTCGGTAAACGAGCAGTACTTC. Its translation is CATSDPGSVNEQYF.

J is TRBJ2-1 and V is TRBV20-1; D call uncertain. The CDR3 is 13 residues long. The germline V gene has CDR1 DFQATT and CDR2 SNEGSKA (reference sequence). The V gene lost 6 bases and the J gene lost 9 bases, with 18 bases spanning the gap. The CDR3 bases are TGCAGTGCGGTCGGACCCCCGGGCGGTGAGCAGTTCTTC. Amino acid sequence: CSAVGPPGGEQFF.

This clonotype has ten or more counts. This chain uses TRBV18 with TRBJ2-3; 10 nucleotides align to TRBD1. Germline V gene data show CDR1 as KGHSH and CDR2 as LQKENI. There are 15 residues in the CDR3. V was clipped by 3 bases and J by 7 bases; unmatched bases: 7. The CDR3 loop reads CASSPDRGNVYTQYF. CDR3 in DNA: TGTGCCAGCTCACCGGACAGGGGGAACGTATATACGCAGTATTTT.

This clonotype has more than one count but fewer than ten. The CDR3 loop is CASSEYIPAMGKLFF. The CDR3 DNA reads TGTGCCAGCAGTGAATATATTCCAGCCATGGGAAAACTGTTTTTT. The rearrangement joins TRBV25-1 to TRBJ1-4; D uncertain. Trimming stripped 0 bases from V and 10 bases from J, with 15 bases between. Germline lookup yields CDR1 MGHDK and CDR2 SYGVNS. CDR3 length equals 15 residues.

This clonotype occurred a few times. The chain is built from TRBV5-6 and TRBJ2-1; 11 positions match TRBD2. CDR1 SGHDT and CDR2 YYEEEE come from the germline V gene. J was trimmed by 7 bases and V by 1 base; bases with no gene match: 7. This CDR3 has 16 amino acids. The CDR3 nucleotides read TGTGCCAGCAGCTTGATGCTAGCGGGAGGTAGGAATGAGCAGTTCTTC. It translates to CASSLMLAGGRNEQFF.

In its sample, this clonotype was seen many times. The CDR3 region is CASSLRGSHYTDTQYF. DNA of the CDR3: TGTGCCAGCAGCCTCAGGGGGTCTCACTACACAGATACGCAGTATTTT. The rearrangement joins TRBV7-3 to TRBJ2-3; the match to TRBD1 covers 7 bases. CDR1 is SGHTA, CDR2 FQGTGA, per germline. V was clipped by 5 bases and J by 2 bases; unmatched bases: 10. The CDR3 is 16 residues long.

J is TRBJ1-1 and V is TRBV20-1; D gene ambiguous. The CDR3 contains 14 residues. Germline V gene lookup returns CDR1 DFQATT and CDR2 SNEGSKA (reference sequence). Trimming stripped 3 bases from V and 0 bases from J, with 11 bases between. Here the CDR3 DNA reads TGCAGTGCTAGCCGTCATTTACTGAACACTGAAGCTTTCTTT. Encoded protein: CSASRHLLNTEAFF.

V gene TRBV12-3 or TRBV12-4 combines with J gene TRBJ2-3; 11 nucleotides align to TRBD2. Trimming at V came to 5 bases and at J to 2 bases, leaving 15 bases not matched to a gene. The CDR3 has 19 residues. CDR3 nucleotide sequence: TGTGCCAGCAGTCCCCCGCGGCGGGGACTAGCGGATAACACAGATACGCAGTATTTT. Its translation is CASSPPRRGLADNTDTQYF.

This clonotype showed up just a few times. The rearrangement uses TRBV24-1 and TRBJ2-2; D possibly matches TRBD1 or TRBD2 (5 bases each). CDR3 length: 15 amino acids. V lost 5 bases to trimming and J lost 1 base, with 10 bases between them. Germline V gene data show CDR1 as KGHDR and CDR2 as SFDVKD. Here the CDR3 reads CATSGGKGNTGELFF. The DNA of the CDR3 is TGTGCCACCAGTGGGGGGAAGGGGAACACCGGGGAGCTGTTTTTT.

This clonotype was recorded at least ten times. The chain is built from TRBV12-3 or TRBV12-4 and TRBJ2-5; no clear D. Trimming shortened V by 2 bases and J by 4 bases, and 8 bases separated the two germline ends. The CDR3 consists of 13 residues. In DNA form, the CDR3 reads TGTGCCAGCAGTTTACGAAGGGCAGAGACCCAGTACTTC. It specifies CASSLRRAETQYF.

This clonotype turned up a few times. This chain joins TRBV5-1 and TRBJ2-1, with D possibly being TRBD1 (7 bases). Germline V gives CDR1 SGHRS, CDR2 YFSETQ. The CDR3 sequence is 16 residues long. The ends were cut back, 4 bases at V and 9 bases at J, with 23 bases in the middle. In DNA form, the CDR3 reads TGCGCCAGCAGCCGCGAAATAATAGGAGGGGGCGGTGAGCAGTTCTTC. Translating gives CASSREIIGGGGEQFF.

There are a few counts of this clonotype. The V gene is TRBV24-1, the J gene TRBJ2-7; a possible D gene is TRBD2 (5 bases). The germline V gene has CDR1 KGHDR and CDR2 SFDVKD. Trimming cost V 9 bases and J 3 bases, with 32 bases left between them. CDR3 length: 19 amino acids. Written as DNA, the CDR3 is TGTGCCACCGTGACTATTACAAGAGGTCTTGAGGGTTTGGTCTACGAGCAGTACTTC. Translation gives CATVTITRGLEGLVYEQYF.

This clonotype was counted only a few times. V is TRBV5-1 and J is TRBJ1-3, with D tentatively TRBD1 (5 bases). V lost 9 bases and J 0 bases, leaving 16 bases between the germline ends. The CDR3 length is 15 residues. Germline V gene data show CDR1 as SGHRS and CDR2 as YFSETQ. The CDR3 loop reads CATTPTVFSGNTIYF. CDR3 sequence (DNA): TGCGCCACTACACCGACAGTCTTCTCTGGAAACACCATATATTTT.

The rearrangement links TRBV6-5 to TRBJ1-4, with TRBD1 as a possible D gene (5 bases). CDR1 is MNHEY and CDR2 is SVGAGI in the germline V gene. Trimming took off 2 bases at V and 7 bases at J, with 14 bases between the two ends. The length of the CDR3 is 15 residues. As DNA, the CDR3 is TGTGCCAGCAGTTACGGGGCCCTCGAGGGTGAAAAACTGTTTTTT. This sequence encodes CASSYGALEGEKLFF.

This clonotype was seen only a few times. The chain couples TRBV5-1 to TRBJ2-3; the D gene is possibly TRBD2 (5 bases). The CDR3 has 15 residues. V lost 0 bases and J lost 5, with 13 bases in between. Per the germline V gene, CDR1 is SGHRS and CDR2 is YFSETQ. The CDR3 DNA is TGCGCCAGCAGCTTGGAGGACTTCCCCCGAGATACGCAGTATTTT. Its translation is CASSLEDFPRDTQYF. Full variable domain (remainder filled in from reference TRBV5-1 and TRBJ2-3): KAGVTQTPRYLIKTRGQQVTLSCSPISGHRSVSWYQQTPGQGLQFLFEYFSETQRNKGNFPGRFSGRQFSNSRSEMNVSTLELGDSALYLCASSLEDFPRDTQYFGPGTRLTVL.